This T cell receptor (beta chain) emerged from a study of OX40 agonist ivuxolimab in advanced cancers. Looking at the study overall: The costimulatory receptor OX40 (CD134) was targeted by ivuxolimab, a fully human IgG2 agonistic monoclonal antibody. Intravenous ivuxolimab was administered to patients every 2 weeks at six dose levels: 0.01, 0.1, 0.3, 1.5, 3 and 10 mg/kg. Of the roughly 54 patients in dose escalation, around 20 had hepatocellular carcinoma, approximately 15 had melanoma, 9 had renal cell carcinoma and 9 had head and neck cancer. The dose-escalation cohort was about 87% male with a mean age of about 58 years, ranging from about 20 to 80. Prior anti-PD-1, anti-PD-L1 or anti-CTLA-4 therapy was permitted, and 40% of dose-escalation patients had received checkpoint inhibitors. Three dose-escalation patients achieved partial responses, one with hepatocellular carcinoma and two with cutaneous melanoma. The purpose of peripheral TCRbeta sequencing was to test whether ivuxolimab changed TCR sequence diversity and led to clonal T-cell expansion. The paper reports the monotherapy dose-escalation portion (N of about 47 patients) of the phase I ivuxolimab trial.

As concerns this clone: Its antigen has not been determined. No per-base quality is available; no much larger clone lies one base away.

Study-wide findings and limitations: Which antigens the clonally expanded peripheral T cells were specific for was not determined. On average, CD8+ T cells showed more expanded clones than CD4+ T cells after ivuxolimab. At doses of 0.1 to 3.0 mg/kg, clonal expansion of both CD4+ and CD8+ T cells in blood was seen between baseline and week 6. Low levels of normalized T-cell clonal expansion were also seen in some patients who did not respond. In the 0.1-3.0 mg/kg groups, partial responders had among the lowest normalized peripheral clonal expansion, particularly in CD8+ T cells.

Genomic DNA was extracted from sorted cells for sequencing of the TCRbeta CDR3 region. The immunoSEQ Assay was used to sequence the TCRbeta CDR3 regions. What TCRdb holds here is the immuneACCESS table cut down to in-frame rearrangements. Part of the clones is not present; checked against another copy, under half of the missing clones reflect an unresolved V gene, and the others are unexplained. The sample yields approximately 51,000 clones; around 82% were counted once. The ten top clones hold approximately 2% of the sample. Measured from the cysteine to the phenylalanine, the CDR3 is 14 residues long. The only DNA kept is the CDR3, 42 bases in frame from the first base. CDR1 SNHLY and CDR2 FYNNEI are derived from the germline V gene. The junction shows trimming of 3 bases on V and 3 bases on J, plus 11 bases between the germline ends. The trial excluded patients who had a history of autoimmune disease or were on systemic immunosuppression. Peripheral blood for TCR sequencing was drawn from every dose cohort at baseline, at cycle 4 day 1 and at cycle 7 day 1. The samples were taken from a phase I, first-in-human, multicenter, open-label dose-escalation trial of ivuxolimab. Adults with locally advanced or metastatic head and neck squamous cell, hepatocellular, melanoma or renal cell carcinoma were enrolled in the trial. Before TCR sequencing, CD4+ T cells and CD8+ T cells from peripheral blood were sorted into separate populations.

This clonotype was sampled from an adult with an advanced solid tumor such as melanoma, head and neck, liver or kidney cancer. The sequence is built from TRBV2 and TRBJ1-1; no confident D gene assignment can be made. Sequencing used CD4+ or CD8+ T cells sorted from blood, obtained in a trial of the OX40 agonist ivuxolimab. The CDR3 reads CASSDLVSDTEAFF. The DNA reads TGTGCCAGCAGTGATTTGGTTAGCGACACTGAAGCTTTCTTT.